This T cell receptor (beta chain) was found in a study of cytotoxic CD8 clonotypes in ibrutinib-treated CLL. Across the whole study: Complete response was seen in 2 patients and partial in approximately 25; approximately 12 progressed and 14 stayed remitted after a median roughly 70 months.

Details on this clone: Its antigen remains unidentified.

Profiling relied on immunoSEQ multiplex PCR, and the TCRdb table lists in-frame clones only, not all of them. This sample has 14,000 or so clones; more than 60% occur once, and the top ten carry 5.4%. Overall study results and limits: Rising at ibrutinib response, clonality subsequently fell back toward baseline at progression. Timing of sampling differed between sustained-remission and progressing patients.

The V end was cut by 6 bases, the J end by 4 bases, with 12 bases between. Germline V gene lookup returns CDR1 SQVTM and CDR2 ANQGSEA. The CDR3 sequence is 12 residues long. The source of this sequence is a human donor with chronic lymphocytic leukemia. This specimen was PBMCs, taken before ibrutinib treatment. This chain joins TRBV29-1 and TRBJ2-5, with D possibly matching TRBD2 (5 bases). In DNA form, the CDR3 reads TGCAGCGTCGGACTTAACGGAGAGACCCAGTACTTC. Translated, it gives CSVGLNGETQYF.